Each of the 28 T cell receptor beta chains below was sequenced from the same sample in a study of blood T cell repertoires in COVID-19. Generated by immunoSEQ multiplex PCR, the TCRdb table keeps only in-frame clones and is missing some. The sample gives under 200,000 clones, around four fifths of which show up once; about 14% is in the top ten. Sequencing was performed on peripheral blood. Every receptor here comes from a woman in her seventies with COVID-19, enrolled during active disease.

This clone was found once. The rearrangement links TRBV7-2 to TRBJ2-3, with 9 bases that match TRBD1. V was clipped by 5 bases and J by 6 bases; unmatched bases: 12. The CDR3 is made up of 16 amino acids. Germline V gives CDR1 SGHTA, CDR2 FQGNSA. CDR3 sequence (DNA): TGTGCCAGCAGCCCCCGGGGGACAGGGAGGAGGGATACGCAGTATTTT. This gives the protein CASSPRGTGRRDTQYF.

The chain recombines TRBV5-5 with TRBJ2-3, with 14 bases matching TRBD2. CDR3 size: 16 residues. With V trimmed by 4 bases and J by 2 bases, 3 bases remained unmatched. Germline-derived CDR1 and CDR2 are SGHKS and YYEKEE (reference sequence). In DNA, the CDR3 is TGTGCCAGCAGCGGGACTAGCGGGGGATACACAGATACGCAGTATTTT. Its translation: CASSGTSGGYTDTQYF.

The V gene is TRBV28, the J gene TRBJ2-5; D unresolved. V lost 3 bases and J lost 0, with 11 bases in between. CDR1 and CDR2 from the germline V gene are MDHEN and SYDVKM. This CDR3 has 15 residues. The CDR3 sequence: CASSFSAQYQETQYF. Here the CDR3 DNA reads TGTGCCAGCAGTTTCTCTGCACAATACCAAGAGACCCAGTACTTC.

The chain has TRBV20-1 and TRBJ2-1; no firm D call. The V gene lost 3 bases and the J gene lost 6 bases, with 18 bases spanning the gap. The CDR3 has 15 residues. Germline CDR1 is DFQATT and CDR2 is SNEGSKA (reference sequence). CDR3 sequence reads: CSASQSVDLRNEQFF. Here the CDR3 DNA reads TGCAGTGCTAGTCAGAGCGTCGATTTACGCAATGAGCAGTTCTTC.

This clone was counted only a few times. CDR3 sequence: CASRTRKENGANVLTF. The CDR3 DNA sequence: TGTGCCAGCAGGACCCGGAAGGAGAATGGGGCCAACGTCCTGACTTTC. The J gene is TRBJ2-6, the V gene TRBV3-1 (or the pseudogene TRBV3-2); D not certain. Trimming pared 6 bases from V and 3 bases from J, leaving 15 bases between. Germline lookup yields CDR1 LGHDT and CDR2 YNNKEL (reference sequence). CDR3 length equals 16 residues.

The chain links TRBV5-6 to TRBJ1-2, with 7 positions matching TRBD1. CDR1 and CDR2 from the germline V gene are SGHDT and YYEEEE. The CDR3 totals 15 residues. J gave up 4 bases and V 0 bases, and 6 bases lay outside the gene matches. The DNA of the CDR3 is TGTGCCAGCAGCTTGGCGTCAGGGGGTGGCTATGGCTACACCTTC. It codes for CASSLASGGGYGYTF.

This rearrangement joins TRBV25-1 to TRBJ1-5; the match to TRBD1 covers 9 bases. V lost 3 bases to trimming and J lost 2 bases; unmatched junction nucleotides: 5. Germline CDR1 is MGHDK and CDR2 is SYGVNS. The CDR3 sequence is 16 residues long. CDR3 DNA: TGTGCCAGCAGTGAGTGGACAGGGGAGGGCAATCAGCCCCAGCATTTT. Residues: CASSEWTGEGNQPQHF.

Here the CDR3 DNA reads TGTGCCAGCAGCTTAGTAGCGGGAGGTAACAATGAGCAGTTCTTC. It translates to CASSLVAGGNNEQFF. The chain is built from TRBV7-2 and TRBJ2-1; 10 bases are a match to TRBD2. J was trimmed by 5 bases and V by 1 base; bases with no gene match: 2. Germline-derived CDR1 and CDR2 are SGHTA and FQGNSA. This CDR3 has 15 amino acids.

The CDR3 region is CASSYSAGARYEQYF. The CDR3 nucleotides read TGTGCCAGCAGTTACTCGGCGGGGGCGCGTTACGAGCAGTACTTC. The chain combines TRBV6-5 with TRBJ2-7; tentative D call: TRBD2 (7 bases). The V end was cut by 0 bases, the J end by 4 bases, with 13 bases between. CDR1 MNHEY and CDR2 SVGAGI come from the germline V gene. The length of the CDR3 is 15 residues.

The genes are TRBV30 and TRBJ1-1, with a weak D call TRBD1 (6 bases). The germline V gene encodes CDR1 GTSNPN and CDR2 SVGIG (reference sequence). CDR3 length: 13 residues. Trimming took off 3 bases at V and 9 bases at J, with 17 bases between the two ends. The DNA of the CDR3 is TGTGCCTGGAGACAAACTACAGGGTGGCAAGCTTTCTTT. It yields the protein CAWRQTTGWQAFF.

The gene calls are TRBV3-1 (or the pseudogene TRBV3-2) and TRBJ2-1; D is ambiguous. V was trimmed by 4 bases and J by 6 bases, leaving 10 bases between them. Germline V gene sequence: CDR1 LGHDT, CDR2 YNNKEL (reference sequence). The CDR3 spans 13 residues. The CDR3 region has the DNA TGTGCCAGCAGCCGAGAATTCTCCAATGAGCAGTTCTTC. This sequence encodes CASSREFSNEQFF.

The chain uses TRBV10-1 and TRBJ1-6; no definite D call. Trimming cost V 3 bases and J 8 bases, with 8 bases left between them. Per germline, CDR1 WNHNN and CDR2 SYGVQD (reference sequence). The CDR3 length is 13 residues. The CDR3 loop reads CASSEQRDSPLHF. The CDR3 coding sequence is TGCGCCAGCAGTGAACAGAGGGATTCACCCCTCCACTTT.

CDR3 region: CAWSLRGTYGKLFF. CDR3 DNA: TGTGCCTGGAGTCTAAGGGGGACCTATGGAAAACTGTTTTTT. The chain is built from TRBV30 and TRBJ1-4; a possible D gene is TRBD1 (6 bases). V was pared by 2 bases and J by 10 bases, with 17 bases between. The CDR3 covers 14 residues. Germline CDR1 and CDR2: GTSNPN and SVGIG (reference sequence).

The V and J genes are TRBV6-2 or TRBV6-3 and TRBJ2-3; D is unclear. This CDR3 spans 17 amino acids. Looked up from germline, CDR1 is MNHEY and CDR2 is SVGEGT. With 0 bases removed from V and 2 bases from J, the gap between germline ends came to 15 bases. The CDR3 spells CASSYSGPRPPTDTQYF. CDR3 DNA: TGTGCCAGCAGTTACTCTGGTCCGAGGCCCCCCACAGATACGCAGTATTTT.

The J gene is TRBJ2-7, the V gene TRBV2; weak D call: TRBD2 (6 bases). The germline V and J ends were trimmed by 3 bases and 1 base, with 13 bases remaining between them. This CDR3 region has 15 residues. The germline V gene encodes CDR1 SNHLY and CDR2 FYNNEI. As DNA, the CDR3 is TGTGCCAGCAGTGAGGGTAGCGGCCGGTCCTACGAGCAGTACTTC. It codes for CASSEGSGRSYEQYF.

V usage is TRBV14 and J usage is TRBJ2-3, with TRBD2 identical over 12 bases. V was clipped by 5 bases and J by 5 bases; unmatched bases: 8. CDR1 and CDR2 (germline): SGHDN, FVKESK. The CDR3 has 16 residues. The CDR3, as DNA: TGTGCCAGCAGCAAAAGACTAGCGGGAGTTGGAGATACGCAGTATTTT. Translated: CASSKRLAGVGDTQYF.

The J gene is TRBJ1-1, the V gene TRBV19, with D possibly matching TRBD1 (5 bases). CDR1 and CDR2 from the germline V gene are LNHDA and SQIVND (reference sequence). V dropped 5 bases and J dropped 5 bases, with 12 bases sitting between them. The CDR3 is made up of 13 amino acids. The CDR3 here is CASSPGWGTEAFF. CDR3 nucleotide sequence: TGTGCCAGTAGTCCAGGGTGGGGAACTGAAGCTTTCTTT. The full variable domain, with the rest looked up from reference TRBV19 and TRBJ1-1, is DGGITQSPKYLFRKEGQNVTLSCEQNLNHDAMYWYRQDPGQGLRLIYYSQIVNDFQKGDIAEGYSVSREKKESFPLTVTSAQKNPTAFYLCASSPGWGTEAFFGQGTRLTVV.

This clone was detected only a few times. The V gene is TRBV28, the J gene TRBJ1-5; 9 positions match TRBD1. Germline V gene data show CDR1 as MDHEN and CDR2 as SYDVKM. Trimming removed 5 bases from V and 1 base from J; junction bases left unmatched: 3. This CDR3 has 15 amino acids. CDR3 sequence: CASSHRGRSNQPQHF. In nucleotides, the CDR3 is TGTGCCAGCAGTCACAGGGGGCGAAGCAATCAGCCCCAGCATTTT.

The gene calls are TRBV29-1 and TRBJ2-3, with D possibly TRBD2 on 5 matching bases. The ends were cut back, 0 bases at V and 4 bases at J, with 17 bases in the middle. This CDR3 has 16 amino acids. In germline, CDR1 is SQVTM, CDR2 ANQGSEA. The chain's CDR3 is CSVEDSWELVADTQYF. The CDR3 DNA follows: TGCAGCGTTGAAGATTCGTGGGAGCTAGTGGCAGATACGCAGTATTTT.

CDR3 region: CASSQKRGIAPLHF. The CDR3 nucleotides are TGTGCCAGCAGCCAAAAAAGGGGTATCGCGCCCCTCCACTTT. The rearrangement uses TRBV3-1 (or the pseudogene TRBV3-2) and TRBJ1-6, with D maybe TRBD1 (5 bases). The CDR3 consists of 14 residues. The V gene's germline CDR1 is LGHDT and CDR2 YNNKEL (reference sequence). Between the trimmed V and J ends, which lost 2 bases and 13 bases, there was a span of 15 bases.

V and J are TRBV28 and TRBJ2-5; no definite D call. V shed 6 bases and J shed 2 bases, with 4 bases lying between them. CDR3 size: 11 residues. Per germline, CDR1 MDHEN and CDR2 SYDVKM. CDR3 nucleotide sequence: TGTGCCAGCAGGAGACAAGAGACCCAGTACTTC. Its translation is CASRRQETQYF.

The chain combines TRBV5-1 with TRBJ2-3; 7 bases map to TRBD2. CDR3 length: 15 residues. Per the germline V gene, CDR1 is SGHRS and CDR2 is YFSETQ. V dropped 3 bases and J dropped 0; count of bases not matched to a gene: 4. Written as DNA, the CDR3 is TGCGCCAGCAGCTACCTAGCGGCTAGCACAGATACGCAGTATTTT. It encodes CASSYLAASTDTQYF.

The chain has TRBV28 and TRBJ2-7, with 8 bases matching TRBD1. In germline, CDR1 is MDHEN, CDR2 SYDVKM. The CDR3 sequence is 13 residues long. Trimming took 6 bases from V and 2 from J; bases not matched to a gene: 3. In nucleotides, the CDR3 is TGTGCCAGCAGGGGACAGGCTGCCTACGAGCAGTACTTC. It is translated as CASRGQAAYEQYF.

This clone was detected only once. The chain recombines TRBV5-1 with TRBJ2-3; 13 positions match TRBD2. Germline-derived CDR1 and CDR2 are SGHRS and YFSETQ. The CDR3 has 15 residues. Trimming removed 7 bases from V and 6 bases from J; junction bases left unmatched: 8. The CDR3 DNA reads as TGCGCCAGCGGCCGGGGACTAGCGGGACCGGATACGCAGTATTTT. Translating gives CASGRGLAGPDTQYF.

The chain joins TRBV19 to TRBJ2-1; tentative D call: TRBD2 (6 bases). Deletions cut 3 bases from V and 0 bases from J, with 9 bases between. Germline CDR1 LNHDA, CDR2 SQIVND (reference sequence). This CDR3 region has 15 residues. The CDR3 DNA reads TGTGCCAGTAGTATGGGGACTTTCTCCTACAATGAGCAGTTCTTC. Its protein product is CASSMGTFSYNEQFF.

The CDR3 is CASSQFTGANTEAFF. The CDR3 DNA sequence: TGTGCCAGCAGCCAATTTACAGGGGCGAACACTGAAGCTTTCTTT. The gene calls are TRBV3-1 (or the pseudogene TRBV3-2) and TRBJ1-1; 7 nucleotides line up with TRBD1. The CDR3 has 15 amino acids. CDR1 is LGHDT, CDR2 YNNKEL, per germline (reference sequence). Unmatched junction bases numbered 4, after V lost 2 bases and J lost 1 base.

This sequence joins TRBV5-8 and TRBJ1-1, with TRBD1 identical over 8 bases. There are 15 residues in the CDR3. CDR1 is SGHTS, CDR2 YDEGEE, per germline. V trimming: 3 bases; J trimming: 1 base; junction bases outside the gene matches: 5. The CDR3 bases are TGTGCCAGCAGCTGGGGGACAGGAGGGAACACTGAAGCTTTCTTT. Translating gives CASSWGTGGNTEAFF.

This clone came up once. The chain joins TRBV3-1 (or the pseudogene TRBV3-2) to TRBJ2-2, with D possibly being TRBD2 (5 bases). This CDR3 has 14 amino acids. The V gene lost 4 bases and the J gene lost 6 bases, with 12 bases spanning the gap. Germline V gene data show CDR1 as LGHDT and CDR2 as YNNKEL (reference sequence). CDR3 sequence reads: CASSLSVPAGELFF. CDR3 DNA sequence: TGTGCCAGCAGCCTTAGCGTCCCGGCCGGGGAGCTGTTTTTT.